Below, 23 T cell receptor beta chains from the same sample are listed, as sequenced in a study of T cells after yellow fever vaccination. TCRdb ran MiXCR on the 5' RACE reads and lists one entry per CDR3 protein. The data show a few hundred thousand distinct CDR3 sequences, about 3.5% seen once. The sequencing here drew on PBMCs, taken on the day of the yellow fever booster vaccination. These TCRs come from a man between 18 and 35 years old who received the YFV17D yellow fever vaccine.

This clonotype has a handful of counts. The V call is TRBV5-6, the J call TRBJ2-5; D is perhaps TRBD2 (6 bases). Trimming stripped 2 bases from V and 6 bases from J, with 11 bases between. The germline CDR1 and CDR2 sequences are SGHDT and YYEEEE. This CDR3 is 13 amino acids long. For the CDR3, the DNA is TGTGCCAGCAGCTTTGGCAGGACTAAGACCCAGTACTTC. Its protein product is CASSFGRTKTQYF.

This clonotype appeared a few times. The chain carries TRBV28 and TRBJ1-1; no clear D gene. Germline CDR1 reads MDHEN; CDR2 reads SYDVKM. This CDR3 comprises 13 residues. Trimming removed 3 bases at V and 1 base at J, with 6 bases between. The CDR3 sequence: CASSLTPNTEAFF. CDR3 DNA: TGTGCCAGCAGTTTGACACCGAACACTGAAGCTTTCTTT.

This clonotype was recorded at least ten times. This sequence joins TRBV19 and TRBJ1-2, with 8 nucleotides matching TRBD1. The junction had 5 bases not matched to a gene; V was cut back by 5 bases and J by 0 bases. There are 15 residues in the CDR3. Germline assignment: CDR1 LNHDA and CDR2 SQIVND (reference sequence). The CDR3 spells CASSRWTGSNYGYTF. The CDR3 bases are TGTGCCAGTAGTCGTTGGACAGGGTCTAACTATGGCTACACCTTC. Full variable domain (rest looked up from reference TRBV19 and TRBJ1-2): DGGITQSPKYLFRKEGQNVTLSCEQNLNHDAMYWYRQDPGQGLRLIYYSQIVNDFQKGDIAEGYSVSREKKESFPLTVTSAQKNPTAFYLCASSRWTGSNYGYTFGSGTRLTVV.

In this sample, this clonotype turned up many times. The chain couples TRBV29-1 to TRBJ2-1; possible D gene TRBD2, 6 bases. The germline V and J ends were trimmed by 4 bases and 6 bases, with 10 bases remaining between them. The germline CDR1 and CDR2 sequences are SQVTM and ANQGSEA. This CDR3 is 12 amino acids long. The CDR3 spells CSVARDFNEQFF. CDR3 nucleotides: TGCAGCGTTGCCCGGGACTTCAATGAGCAGTTCTTC.

V gene TRBV6-2 or TRBV6-3 combines with J gene TRBJ1-4; no clear D. The CDR3 is 15 residues long. V was trimmed by 0 bases and J by 8 bases, leaving 13 bases between them. Germline values: CDR1 MNHEY, CDR2 SVGEGT. The CDR3: CASSYSFGFWEKLFF. The CDR3 bases are TGTGCCAGCAGTTACTCGTTCGGCTTTTGGGAAAAACTGTTTTTT.

This clonotype has only a few counts. The rearrangement joins TRBV5-1 to TRBJ2-5; D gene unclear. This CDR3 contains 16 residues. Trimming took off 0 bases at V and 4 bases at J, with 16 bases between the two ends. Germline lookup yields CDR1 SGHRS and CDR2 YFSETQ. CDR3 in DNA: TGCGCCAGCAGCTTGGGCACTCTAAATTCAGGAGAGACCCAGTACTTC. Translated, it gives CASSLGTLNSGETQYF.

The table lists this clonotype with many counts. The rearrangement uses TRBV4-3 and TRBJ2-7, with TRBD2 matching 8 bases. Germline V gene lookup returns CDR1 LGHNA and CDR2 YSLEER. CDR3 length: 16 residues. Losses at the gene ends were 1 base for V and 6 bases for J; bases not matched to a gene: 11. CDR3 nucleotides: TGCGCCAGCAGCCAAGTGTGGGCGGCGAGCGGGGGCGAGCAGTACTTC. This translates into CASSQVWAASGGEQYF.

This clonotype was picked up many times. This rearrangement joins TRBV19 to TRBJ2-3, with D possibly matching TRBD1 (5 bases). V was shortened by 3 bases and J by 3 bases, with 10 bases between the two germline ends. There are 14 residues in the CDR3. Germline-derived CDR1 and CDR2 are LNHDA and SQIVND (reference sequence). The CDR3 region is CASSIQGETDTQYF. DNA for the CDR3: TGTGCCAGTAGTATCCAGGGCGAGACAGATACGCAGTATTTT.

This clonotype was seen a handful of times. The chain combines TRBV11-2 with TRBJ2-1; 16 bases match TRBD2. Germline CDR1 is SGHAT and CDR2 is FQNNGV. This CDR3 is 15 amino acids long. The trim removed 5 bases at V and 9 bases at J, leaving 4 bases unmatched. CDR3 residues: CASSPGTSGGVEQFF. The CDR3 DNA is TGTGCCAGCAGCCCCGGGACTAGCGGGGGGGTTGAGCAGTTCTTC.

V and J are TRBV5-1 and TRBJ2-7, with D perhaps given as TRBD1 or TRBD2 (5 bases each). Trimming left V 4 bases short and J 6 bases short, with 17 bases between. The germline V gene has CDR1 SGHRS and CDR2 YFSETQ. This CDR3 has 14 residues. CDR3 nucleotide sequence: TGCGCCAGCAGCCCCCACTTGGGGGTTGTCGAGCAGTACTTC. Translation: CASSPHLGVVEQYF. The full variable domain, rest sourced from reference TRBV5-1 and TRBJ2-7, is KAGVTQTPRYLIKTRGQQVTLSCSPISGHRSVSWYQQTPGQGLQFLFEYFSETQRNKGNFPGRFSGRQFSNSRSEMNVSTLELGDSALYLCASSPHLGVVEQYFGPGTRLTVT.

This clonotype was recorded at least ten times. V usage is TRBV19 and J usage is TRBJ2-7; the match to TRBD2 covers 9 bases. Germline V gene sequence: CDR1 LNHDA, CDR2 SQIVND (reference sequence). The CDR3 is 13 residues long. J lost 5 bases, V lost 2 bases, and 1 base had no gene match. In DNA form, the CDR3 reads TGTGCCAGTAGTATACTAGCGGGGAACGAGCAGTACTTC. As protein: CASSILAGNEQYF.

The V and J genes are TRBV25-1 and TRBJ1-1, with no clear D. The CDR3 consists of 14 residues. Germline values: CDR1 MGHDK, CDR2 SYGVNS. Deletions cut 0 bases from V and 2 bases from J, with 7 bases between. CDR3 amino acids: CASSEYPANTEAFF. CDR3 in DNA: TGTGCCAGCAGTGAATATCCGGCTAACACTGAAGCTTTCTTT.

The chain links TRBV18 to TRBJ1-1, with 10 bases aligning to TRBD1. Germline CDR1 reads KGHSH; CDR2 reads LQKENI. The CDR3 loop spans 15 amino acids. V gave up 3 bases and J gave up 5 bases; unmatched junction bases: 6. CDR3 residues: CASSPGDRGQTEAFF. Written as DNA, the CDR3 is TGTGCCAGCTCACCGGGTGACAGGGGGCAAACTGAAGCTTTCTTT.

This sequence joins TRBV5-4 and TRBJ1-1; D is undetermined. CDR3 size: 15 residues. Trimming cost V 2 bases and J 1 base, with 12 bases left between them. Germline V CDR1 and CDR2: SGHNT, YYREEE (reference sequence). As DNA, the CDR3 is TGTGCCAGCAGCTTATTATGGGGTGGGAACACTGAAGCTTTCTTT. This encodes CASSLLWGGNTEAFF.

There are a few counts of this clonotype. The V gene is TRBV7-9, the J gene TRBJ1-1; TRBD1 is a possible D gene (5 bases). CDR3 length: 17 residues. CDR1 SEHNR and CDR2 FQNEAQ come from the germline V gene (reference sequence). V lost 5 bases, J lost 4 bases, and 23 bases lay in between. The CDR3 spells CASSRSTGTSPGTEAFF. DNA of the CDR3: TGTGCCAGCAGCCGATCCACCGGGACCAGCCCGGGCACTGAAGCTTTCTTT.

The V and J genes are TRBV12-3 or TRBV12-4 and TRBJ1-5; D is ambiguous. This CDR3 has 13 amino acids. V was pared by 1 base and J by 7 bases, with 8 bases between. DNA of the CDR3: TGTGCCAGCAGTTTAGGATTGGCCCAGCCCCAGCATTTT. This sequence encodes CASSLGLAQPQHF.

This clonotype was observed at least ten times. The chain recombines TRBV5-1 with TRBJ1-3; no firm D call. Trimming pared 0 bases from V and 3 bases from J, leaving 13 bases between. The V gene's germline CDR1 is SGHRS and CDR2 YFSETQ. The CDR3 runs 16 residues. Here the CDR3 DNA reads TGCGCCAGCAGCTTGGCCGGGAGAGGAGATGGAAACACCATATATTTT. Residues: CASSLAGRGDGNTIYF.

This clonotype was counted many times. The rearrangement uses TRBV7-9 and TRBJ2-7; TRBD1 matches 8 bases. V trimming: 5 bases; J trimming: 2 bases; junction bases outside the gene matches: 5. The CDR3 is 14 residues long. Germline V gene data show CDR1 as SEHNR and CDR2 as FQNEAQ (reference sequence). In DNA form, the CDR3 reads TGTGCCAGCAGCCGGACAGGGCCTACCTACGAGCAGTACTTC. Translated: CASSRTGPTYEQYF.

Many counts were recorded for this clonotype. The V call is TRBV5-1, the J call TRBJ2-7; 7 nucleotides line up with TRBD2. The CDR3 contains 14 residues. V shed 4 bases, J shed 0 bases, and the junction held 4 bases outside the gene matches. The V gene's germline CDR1 is SGHRS and CDR2 YFSETQ. The CDR3 bases are TGCGCCAGCAGCCCTCGCGGGGGCTCCTACGAGCAGTACTTC. This sequence encodes CASSPRGGSYEQYF.

In this sample, this clonotype turned up many times. V usage is TRBV6-5 and J usage is TRBJ1-1; TRBD1 matches at 7 bases. This CDR3 contains 13 residues. CDR1 and CDR2 (germline): MNHEY, SVGAGI. Trimming cost V 7 bases and J 6 bases; bases outside gene matches: 8. The CDR3 sequence: CASNDRAGAEAFF. CDR3 coding DNA: TGTGCCAGCAATGACAGGGCCGGGGCTGAAGCTTTCTTT.

The table lists this clonotype with many counts. DNA for the CDR3: TGTGCCACCAGCAGAGATGTGGGTAGCAATCAGCCCCAGCATTTT. Encoded protein: CATSRDVGSNQPQHF. V is TRBV15 and J is TRBJ1-5; D ambiguous. In germline, CDR1 is LNHNV, CDR2 YYDKDF (reference sequence). With 0 bases removed from V and 0 bases from J, the gap between germline ends came to 6 bases. CDR3 size: 15 residues.

The chain uses TRBV5-5 and TRBJ1-5; D uncertain. V lost 4 bases to trimming and J lost 7 bases, with 6 bases between them. Germline CDR1 and CDR2: SGHKS and YYEKEE (reference sequence). The CDR3 totals 11 residues. The CDR3 nucleotides are TGTGCCAGCAGCCCCGGGCAGCCCCAGCATTTT. It codes for CASSPGQPQHF.

This clonotype was counted only a few times. V is TRBV5-5 and J is TRBJ2-7, with D hard to call. Trimming left V 2 bases short and J 0 bases short, with 9 bases between. CDR3 length: 14 amino acids. CDR1 and CDR2 from the germline V gene are SGHKS and YYEKEE (reference sequence). The CDR3 spells CASSLFGLSYEQYV. The CDR3 DNA reads as TGTGCCAGCAGCTTATTTGGGCTCTCCTACGAGCAGTACGTC.